The rows below give T cell receptor beta chains drawn from one sample of a study of identical twins. TCRdb independently ran MiXCR on the 5' RACE reads; one entry per CDR3 protein. There are 550,000 to 700,000 distinct CDR3 sequences in the sample; less than 25% occur only once, and around 4.5% lies in the top ten. This sample also belongs to another study, concerning T cells expressing NK-cell markers.

The sample taken for sequencing was PBMCs. Receptors were obtained from a woman aged 18-29 years in good health. Each CDR3 is given with its conserved first and last residue. The D gene is left open where the match is weak. Size is stated for part of the rows, as once, few or many counts, or as a class when the clone is expanded.

v_gene	j_gene	abundance	d_gene	CDR3nt	CDR3aa
TRBV5-1	TRBJ2-1	.	.	TGCGCCAGCAGTCCGCCCCGGGACAACTACAATGAGCAGTTCTTC	CASSPPRDNYNEQFF
TRBV12-3/TRBV12-4	TRBJ1-5	few	TRBD1	TGTGCCAGCAGTCCATCACAGGGGGGTAGCAATCAGCCCCAGCATTTT	CASSPSQGGSNQPQHF
TRBV5-1	TRBJ2-3	few	.	TGCGCCAGCAGCCCGGACAGAAAAACAGATACGCAGTATTTT	CASSPDRKTDTQYF
TRBV3-1	TRBJ2-3	.	TRBD1	TGTGCCAGCAGCCAAGCGGGACAGGGCGTGTCAGATACGCAGTATTTT	CASSQAGQGVSDTQYF
TRBV15	TRBJ2-3	many	.	TGTGCCACCAGCAGAGACCCAGGGAGAGCAGATACGCAGTATTTT	CATSRDPGRADTQYF
TRBV29-1	TRBJ2-1	few	.	TGCAGCGTTTACTTAACTAGCTACAATGAGCAGTTCTTC	CSVYLTSYNEQFF
TRBV12-3/TRBV12-4	TRBJ1-1	few	TRBD1	TGTGCCAGCACCACCGACAGGGCGGTAGGAGCTTTCTTT	CASTTDRAVGAFF
TRBV20-1	TRBJ1-1	few	TRBD1	TGCAGTGCTAGTGGAGGGGGCGCGAATGAAGCTTTCTTT	CSASGGGANEAFF
TRBV29-1	TRBJ1-2	many	.	TGCAGCGTTACAGGGCCCAAGGTTGAGGGCTACACCTTC	CSVTGPKVEGYTF
TRBV20-1	TRBJ1-5	few	.	TGCAGTGCTAACAGGGCGTCGAGCAATCAGCCCCAGCATTTT	CSANRASSNQPQHF
TRBV29-1	TRBJ2-1	.	.	TGCAGCGTTGAGGGCGTTTTTGGTGAGCAGTTCTTC	CSVEGVFGEQFF
TRBV7-9	TRBJ2-7	.	TRBD2	TGTGCCAGCAGTCCTAGGAATCCTAGCGGTAGCTCCTACGAGCAGTACTTC	CASSPRNPSGSSYEQYF
TRBV5-1	TRBJ2-7	.	TRBD2	TGCGCCAGCAGTCATCCCGGGACTAGCGGGGTGGAGCAGTACTTC	CASSHPGTSGVEQYF
TRBV30	TRBJ1-2	.	.	TGTGCCTGGAGTCGCGGCAGAATATTCTATGGCTACACCTTC	CAWSRGRIFYGYTF
TRBV5-1	TRBJ2-7	.	TRBD2	TGCGCCAGCAGTTCGGGGAGCGGGGGATACGAGCAGTACTTC	CASSSGSGGYEQYF
TRBV20-1	TRBJ2-1	few	.	TGCAGTGCTTTCCTAATGAGTGGGAATGAGCAGTTCTTC	CSAFLMSGNEQFF
TRBV19	TRBJ2-2	once	TRBD1	TGTGCCAGTGCCTGGACAGGGAACACCGGGGAGCTGTTTTTT	CASAWTGNTGELFF
TRBV4-2	TRBJ2-1	few	TRBD1	TGTGCCAGCAGCCCGGGACAGGGCGTAGTTTTTCGGTTCTTC	CASSPGQGVVFRFF
TRBV9	TRBJ2-3	.	.	TGTGCCAGCAGCCACGGCGGGACACAGGGTGGGGTACTGGCAGATACGCAGTATTTT	CASSHGGTQGGVLADTQYF
TRBV12-3/TRBV12-4	TRBJ2-4	.	TRBD2	TGTGCCAGCAGTTTAGCGGGAGGGTTAAACATTCAGTACTTC	CASSLAGGLNIQYF
TRBV20-1	TRBJ2-1	.	.	TGCAGTGCTCCTATTAAGGGGAGTCCTCTCCTTGAGCAGTTCTTC	CSAPIKGSPLLEQFF
TRBV7-2	TRBJ2-5	.	TRBD2	TGTGCCAGCAGCCTAGGACTAGCGGGGTCCCAAGAGACCCAGTACTTC	CASSLGLAGSQETQYF
TRBV27	TRBJ2-1	.	TRBD2	TGTGCCAGTCCCAGCGGGAGGGCCAGGAATGAGCAGTTCTTC	CASPSGRARNEQFF
TRBV7-9	TRBJ2-1	few	.	TGTGCCAGCAGCTTAGTGGTAGGGGGGATCGATGAGCAGTTCTTC	CASSLVVGGIDEQFF
TRBV20-1	TRBJ1-6	few	TRBD1	TGCAGTGCTACCGGACAGGGGAGATCACCCCTCCACTTT	CSATGQGRSPLHF
TRBV18	TRBJ1-3	.	.	TGTGCCAGCTCACCACGGACCCAAACTGGAAACACCATATATTTT	CASSPRTQTGNTIYF
TRBV11-2	TRBJ2-5	.	.	TGTGCCAGCAGCTTAGATAGGACGGCGACCCAGTACTTC	CASSLDRTATQYF
TRBV20-1	TRBJ2-1	.	.	TGCAGTGCTAGAGAAGGTCATCTGTTCTTC	CSAREGHLFF
TRBV18	TRBJ2-7	.	.	TGTGCCAGCTCACCGGTGGGCGAAGCCGCCGGGCAGTACTTC	CASSPVGEAAGQYF
TRBV12-3/TRBV12-4	TRBJ2-5	.	.	TGTGCCAGCAGTTTGGCAACAGGTACCCAAGAGACCCAGTACTTC	CASSLATGTQETQYF
TRBV7-2	TRBJ2-7	.	.	TGTGCCAGCAGCTTGTTCCTAGTAGGGTACGAGCAGTACTTC	CASSLFLVGYEQYF
TRBV7-2	TRBJ2-1	.	TRBD2	TGTGCCAGCAGCCCGAGACTAGCTGGCAGTGGTGAGCAGTTCTTC	CASSPRLAGSGEQFF
TRBV12-3/TRBV12-4	TRBJ2-2	many	.	TGTGCCAGCAGCTCCGGGACTGGTTACACCGGGGAGCTGTTTTTT	CASSSGTGYTGELFF
TRBV7-3	TRBJ1-2	.	.	TGTGCCAGCAGCCAGGGACGGACGGGGAGCTACACCTTC	CASSQGRTGSYTF
TRBV27	TRBJ1-1	few	.	TGTGCCAGCACCACGGTCGGGTACACTGAAGCTTTCTTT	CASTTVGYTEAFF
TRBV29-1	TRBJ2-1	few	TRBD2	TGCAGCGCAGATGGACTAGCGGAATACAATGAGCAGTTCTTC	CSADGLAEYNEQFF
TRBV10-3	TRBJ2-5	many	.	TGTGCCATCAGTGAAAGGTCAGACCAAGAGACCCAGTACTTC	CAISERSDQETQYF
TRBV9	TRBJ2-5	.	TRBD1	TGTGCCAGCAGCGTAGAGGGCAGGGGGTCGGAGACCCAGTACTTC	CASSVEGRGSETQYF
TRBV6-2/TRBV6-3	TRBJ2-1	.	.	TGTGCCACCACGGACTACAATGAGCAGTTCTTC	CATTDYNEQFF
TRBV7-9	TRBJ2-1	.	TRBD2	TGTGCCAGCAGCTACTCTAGCGGGGGGGGCAATGAGCAGTTCTTC	CASSYSSGGGNEQFF